This TCR beta chain derives from a study of blood T cell repertoires in COVID-19. Study information: Acute and convalescent COVID-19 specimens originated in the United States, Italy and Spain. Sample material is recorded as cDNA or gDNA derived from T cells, B-cell-depleted T cells, or PBMCs.

The CDR3 sequence is 20 residues long. The trim removed 0 bases at V and 4 bases at J, leaving 18 bases unmatched. The germline CDR1 and CDR2 sequences are LGHNA and YNFKEQ. Original methodology: Estimation of nucleated cell counts was performed using reference gene primer amplification. TCRdb's copy holds only in-frame clones and misses some; the assay was immunoSEQ multiplex PCR. D and trimming were read from the DNA, whereas the V and J calls and clone size are those reported in that table. The sample lists more than 85,000 clones, 70% to 85% occurring once. The chain uses TRBV4-2 and TRBJ1-2, with 9 bases aligning to TRBD1. The TCR originated in a man aged 55 to 70 with acute or convalescent COVID-19. Source material: peripheral blood. The CDR3 region is CASSQESRPGQGGLIYGYTF. CDR3 in DNA: TGTGCCAGCAGCCAAGAGTCGCGGCCGGGACAGGGAGGATTAATCTATGGCTACACCTTC.